One T cell receptor beta chain is described in this entry. This entry comes from a study of blood T cell repertoires in COVID-19. Per the study methods: Reference gene primer amplification in the assay estimated nucleated cell counts. Repertoires were generated with immunoSEQ multiplex PCR, while TCRdb's copy carries only in-frame clones and drops some. For V, J and clone size, that table is used; D and trimming come from the DNA. The table lists 130,000 or so clones, approximately 71% of them singletons. Germline V lookup: CDR1 SGDLS, CDR2 YYNGEE. Trimming removed 2 bases from V and 5 bases from J; junction bases left unmatched: 3. CDR3 length equals 13 residues.

The rearrangement uses TRBV9 and TRBJ2-5; TRBD1 matches 7 bases. Sequencing input: peripheral blood. The source is an older woman with acute or convalescent COVID-19. CDR3 sequence reads: CASSVTGEETQYF. The CDR3 bases are TGTGCCAGCAGCGTTACAGGGGAGGAGACCCAGTACTTC.